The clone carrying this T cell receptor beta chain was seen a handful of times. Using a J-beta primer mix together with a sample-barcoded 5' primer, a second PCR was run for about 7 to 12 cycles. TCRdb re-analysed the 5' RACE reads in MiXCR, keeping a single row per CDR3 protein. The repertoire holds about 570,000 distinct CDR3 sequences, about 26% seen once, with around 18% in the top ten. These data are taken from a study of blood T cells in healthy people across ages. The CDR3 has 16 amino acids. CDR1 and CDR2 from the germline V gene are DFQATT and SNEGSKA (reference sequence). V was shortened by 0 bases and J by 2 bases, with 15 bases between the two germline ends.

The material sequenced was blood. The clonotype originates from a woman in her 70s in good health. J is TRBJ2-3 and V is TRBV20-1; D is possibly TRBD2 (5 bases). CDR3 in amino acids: CSARDWRVPITDTQYF. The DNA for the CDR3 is TGCAGTGCTAGAGATTGGCGGGTACCAATCACAGATACGCAGTATTTT.